This TCR beta chain was profiled in a study of Graves' ophthalmopathy and Graves' hyperthyroidism. Per germline, CDR1 ENHRY and CDR2 SYGVKD. CDR3 length equals 13 residues. V lost 6 bases and J lost 4, with 13 bases in between. A diagnosis was made from clinical symptoms together with serum thyroxine, TRAb, thyroid ultrasound and orbital computed tomography. This clonotype was recorded at least ten times. Its cognate antigen is unknown. Amplification of the TCR beta CDR3 regions used RNA transcripts (as template). HTBI primers were employed in first-round RT-PCR, then a second-round multiplex PCR followed. TCRdb recomputed calls from the multiplex PCR reads with MiXCR, one row per CDR3 protein. Counted here are 650,000 to 900,000 distinct CDR3 sequences, 40% occurring once; the ten biggest clones make up about 40%. Findings of the study overall: Its predictions of ophthalmopathy progression gave the model 55% to 71% sensitivity and 72.22% specificity.

The clonotype originates from an adult man with Graves' ophthalmopathy. The chain joins TRBV10-3 to TRBJ2-7; D possibly corresponds to TRBD2 (6 bases). The sequenced sample was peripheral blood. CDR3 protein: CAIRKGLYYEQYF. CDR3 coding DNA: TGTGCCATCAGGAAAGGACTATATTACGAGCAGTACTTC.